This T cell receptor (beta chain) comes out of a study of blood T cell repertoires in COVID-19. Study details: Researchers got acute and convalescent COVID-19 samples from the United States, Italy and Spain. Sources were T cells, B-cell-depleted T cells, or PBMCs; the material itself was cDNA or gDNA.

Clones were sequenced by immunoSEQ multiplex PCR, and TCRdb holds only the in-frame ones, with some missing. This table holds a few hundred thousand clones, almost 90% found once. Germline V lookup: CDR1 SEHNR, CDR2 FQNEAQ (reference sequence). Germline trimming cut 3 bases from V and 6 bases from J; bases unmatched to any gene: 5. CDR3 length: 14 residues. Cohort placement rested on clinical history that participants reported themselves. The receptor's source is a woman under 30 with acute COVID-19. The sample consisted of PBMCs or T cells enriched from blood (not recorded which). This chain uses TRBV7-9 with TRBJ2-7, with TRBD2 identical over 10 bases. The DNA for the CDR3 is TGTGCCAGCAGCTTTACCGTAGCGGGAGGCGAGCAGTACTTC. It encodes CASSFTVAGGEQYF.